The rows below give T cell receptor beta chains drawn from one sample of a study of shared clonotypes between healthy human individuals. This table comes from immunoSEQ multiplex PCR, and its TCRdb copy is limited to in-frame clones, with some not included. Of 2 million to 2.5 million clones listed, 80% to 95% were seen once; the top ten hold 0.37%. Sequencing was performed on naive CD4+ T cells from PBMCs. All receptors derive from a man younger than 35 in good health. Some clones in this sample may be carry-over from other donors' samples. The CDR3 runs from the conserved cysteine through the conserved F or W. The order of the fields is J gene, V gene, D gene, clone size, CDR3 DNA, CDR3 protein. D genes are given only for firm matches. Rows give clone size only sometimes, using once, few, many, or a class for an expanded clone.

TRBJ2-7 | TRBV5-1 | . | once | TGCGCCAGCAGCTTAACTCCGGTAGGGGGCTACGAGCAGTACTTC | CASSLTPVGGYEQYF
TRBJ2-7 | TRBV6-6 | . | once | TGTGCCAGCAGCCGGGCCCCCTGGCTCTACGAGCAGTACTTC | CASSRAPWLYEQYF
TRBJ1-5 | TRBV6-1 | . | . | TGTGCCAGCAGCCTAGGGTTCCAGCCCCAGCATTTT | CASSLGFQPQHF
TRBJ1-4 | TRBV19 | TRBD1 | . | TGTGCCAGTAGTGATTACAGGGGGGCTGAAAAACTGTTTTTT | CASSDYRGAEKLFF
TRBJ2-1 | TRBV11-2 | . | once | TGTGCCAGCAGCCTCCATCGGGAAGAGCAGTTCTTC | CASSLHREEQFF
TRBJ1-1 | TRBV6-1 | TRBD1 | . | TGTGCCAGCAGTGAGGGACAGGGATTGGGACGCACTGAAGCTTTCTTT | CASSEGQGLGRTEAFF
TRBJ1-1 | TRBV9 | . | . | TGTGCCAGCAGCGTCTACGGGCAGAACACTGAAGCTTTCTTT | CASSVYGQNTEAFF
TRBJ2-4 | TRBV5-1 | . | . | TGCGCCAGCAGCTCTTCAGGGGCATTGGCCAAAAACATTCAGTACTTC | CASSSSGALAKNIQYF
TRBJ2-7 | TRBV9 | TRBD1 | . | TGTGCCAGCAGCGCGTTGGACAGGGGGTACGAGCAGTACTTC | CASSALDRGYEQYF
TRBJ2-5 | TRBV7-9 | . | once | TGTGCCAGCAGCTTAGGGTACCAAGAGACCCAGTACTTC | CASSLGYQETQYF
TRBJ1-5 | TRBV7-9 | . | . | TGTGCCAGCAGCCAAGGGGCTGGAGGTAATCAGCCCCAGCATTTT | CASSQGAGGNQPQHF
TRBJ2-7 | TRBV4-3 | TRBD2 | . | TGCGCCAGCAGCCGGACTAGCGGGAGGGTCTACGAGCAGTACTTC | CASSRTSGRVYEQYF
TRBJ2-7 | TRBV7-2 | . | . | TGTGCCAGCAGCGGCGGGACTGGTACCTACGAGCAGTACTTC | CASSGGTGTYEQYF
TRBJ2-6 | TRBV7-3 | TRBD1 | . | TGTGCCAGCAGCTTAACAGGGGGCGCGGTTGGGGCCAACGTCCTGACTTTC | CASSLTGGAVGANVLTF
TRBJ2-3 | TRBV5-1 | TRBD2 | . | TGCGCCAGCAGCACACTTAGCGGGAAGGGGGTAGATACGCAGTATTTT | CASSTLSGKGVDTQYF
TRBJ2-5 | TRBV28 | . | . | TGTGCCAGCAGTTTACCTGGGAAGACCCAGTACTTC | CASSLPGKTQYF
TRBJ2-5 | TRBV6-1 | . | . | TGTGCCAGCAGCAGGGACCCCGCAATCGAGACCCAGTACTTC | CASSRDPAIETQYF
TRBJ1-2 | TRBV18 | . | few | TGTGCCAGCTCACAACAGGGAGTCGACTATGGCTACACCTTC | CASSQQGVDYGYTF
TRBJ2-5 | TRBV6-8 | TRBD2 | . | TGTGCCAGCAGTTACTACCGGGGGGGGAACCAAGAGACCCAGTACTTC | CASSYYRGGNQETQYF
TRBJ2-2 | TRBV11-3 | . | . | TGTGCCAGCAGCTCTAGGGCCGGCACCGGGGAGCTGTTTTTT | CASSSRAGTGELFF
TRBJ1-5 | TRBV6-1 | . | once | TGTGCCAGCAGTGACGGACGTGGCAATCAGCCCCAGCATTTT | CASSDGRGNQPQHF
TRBJ1-5 | TRBV28 | . | once | TGTGCCAGCAGTTTTTTGGGGCGCGGCGATCAGCCCCAGCATTTT | CASSFLGRGDQPQHF
TRBJ2-3 | TRBV9 | . | . | TGTGCCAGCAGCGTAGGACAGAACAAGGGTCAAGATACGCAGTATTTT | CASSVGQNKGQDTQYF
TRBJ1-2 | TRBV6-5 | . | . | TGTGCCAGCACCAACGGGGGAAGAGGTGGCTACACCTTC | CASTNGGRGGYTF
TRBJ1-1 | TRBV5-1 | . | . | TGCGCCAGCAGCGCCCGGGGGGACACTGAAGCTTTCTTT | CASSARGDTEAFF
TRBJ2-5 | TRBV7-8 | TRBD2 | . | TGTGCCAGCAGCTCCATCGGACTAGCGAAAGAGACCCAGTACTTC | CASSSIGLAKETQYF
TRBJ1-2 | TRBV19 | . | . | TGTGCCAGCGCCTACAGGGCCCTTGGCTACACCTTC | CASAYRALGYTF
TRBJ1-4 | TRBV7-9 | . | . | TGTGCCAGCAGCTTAGGGGGGTCAACTAATGAAAAACTGTTTTTT | CASSLGGSTNEKLFF
TRBJ2-3 | TRBV5-1 | TRBD2 | . | TGCGCCAGCAGCTTGAAGTTAGCGGGGATTGCTGGGGCAGATACGCAGTATTTT | CASSLKLAGIAGADTQYF
TRBJ2-5 | TRBV7-9 | . | . | TGTGCCAGCAGCTTAGTGTGGGGCCCAGAGACCCAGTACTTC | CASSLVWGPETQYF
TRBJ2-1 | TRBV7-2 | . | once | TGTGCCAGCAGCTTAGGTCCCATCTCCTACAATGAGCAGTTCTTC | CASSLGPISYNEQFF
TRBJ2-3 | TRBV30 | . | . | TGTGCCTGGAGTGTATCTAGGGGCGCGGATACGCAGTATTTT | CAWSVSRGADTQYF
TRBJ2-3 | TRBV6-5 | . | . | TGTGCCAGCAGTTACTCTGAACAGAACACAGATACGCAGTATTTT | CASSYSEQNTDTQYF
TRBJ2-1 | TRBV11-1 | . | . | TGTGCCAGCAGCTCTCGAGGACAGCCAAAGGGCAATGAGCAGTTCTTC | CASSSRGQPKGNEQFF
TRBJ2-1 | TRBV28 | TRBD2 | . | TGTGCCAGCAGTTTAGGTGGGACTATTCTTTGGAATGAGCAGTTCTTC | CASSLGGTILWNEQFF
TRBJ2-6 | TRBV15 | . | . | TGTGCCACCAAGAAACAGGGATCCCACTCTGGGGCCAACGTCCTGACTTTC | CATKKQGSHSGANVLTF
TRBJ2-1 | TRBV15 | TRBD1 | once | TGTGCCACCAGCAGAGACAAATCAGGGGGCTACCTAGAGCAGTTCTTC | CATSRDKSGGYLEQFF
TRBJ2-2 | TRBV2 | TRBD1 | . | TGTGCCAGCAAGACAGGGGGCGCGTACACCGGGGAGCTGTTTTTT | CASKTGGAYTGELFF
TRBJ2-5 | TRBV28 | . | . | TGTGCCAGCAGTCTCAAAGCGGTCGGGACCCAGTACTTC | CASSLKAVGTQYF
TRBJ2-3 | TRBV18 | TRBD1 | . | TGTGCCAGCTCACCATCCGGGACAGGAATAGGCACAGATACGCAGTATTTT | CASSPSGTGIGTDTQYF
TRBJ2-7 | TRBV18 | TRBD2 | . | TGTGCCAGCTCACCAACTAGCGCCTCCTACGAGCAGTACTTC | CASSPTSASYEQYF
TRBJ1-1 | TRBV6-1 | . | . | TGTGCCAGCAGTGAAGCTCTGTCAGCGATTAACACTGAAGCTTTCTTT | CASSEALSAINTEAFF